This paragraph reports one T cell receptor beta chain. Its antigen is currently unknown. Trimming at V came to 4 bases and at J to 5 bases, leaving 10 bases not matched to a gene. CDR1 and CDR2 (germline): KGHSH, LQKENI. The CDR3 has 15 residues. The record originates from a study of cytomegalovirus exposure and HLA in healthy donors. Donors consisted of healthy bone marrow donors. Primers included in the PCR were 60 Vbeta and 13 Jbeta primers. Some clones are missing from TCRdb's copy, which holds only in-frame ones; the method was immunoSEQ multiplex PCR. Of 130,000 or so clones detected, roughly four fifths appear once; the ten largest clones hold 3.2%. Whole-study findings and limits: For most TCR beta V segments, an earlier analysis put the productive rate at about 90% or about 30% of the time. Differences between HLA loci emerged in a later analysis of TCR association rates, with DRB1 most and HLA-C fewest. Later, an analysis found that common viral pathogens appeared to be linked with several of the most significant clusters.

The chain employs TRBV18 and TRBJ2-5, with 7 bases matching TRBD1. The receptor was isolated from a man between 18 and 35 years old in good health and CMV-seropositive. Sequences were obtained from PBMCs. CDR3 coding DNA: TGTGCCAGCTCACGCCGACAGGGTGAGATGGAGACCCAGTACTTC. Translation: CASSRRQGEMETQYF.